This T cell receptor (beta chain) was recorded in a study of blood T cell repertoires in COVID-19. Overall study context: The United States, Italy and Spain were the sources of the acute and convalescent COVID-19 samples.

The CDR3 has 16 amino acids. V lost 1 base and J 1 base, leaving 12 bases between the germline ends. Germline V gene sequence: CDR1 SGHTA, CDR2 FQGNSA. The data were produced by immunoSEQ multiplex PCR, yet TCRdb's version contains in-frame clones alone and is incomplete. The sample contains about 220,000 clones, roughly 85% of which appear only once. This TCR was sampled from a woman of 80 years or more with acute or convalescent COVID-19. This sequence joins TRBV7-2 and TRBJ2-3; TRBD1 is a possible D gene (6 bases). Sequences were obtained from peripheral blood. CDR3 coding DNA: TGTGCCAGCAGCTTAGGAGTGGCAGGGGGCACAGATACGCAGTATTTT. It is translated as CASSLGVAGGTDTQYF.